This T cell receptor (beta chain) is from a study of T cell responses to AZD1222 COVID-19 vaccine. General study findings and limits: Donors were chiefly white British, with a greater number of females, and clonal diversity was perhaps underestimated. When two AZD1222 doses had been given, Spike-specific TCR breadth and depth rose.

This CDR3 comprises 13 residues. V was cut by 0 bases and J by 4 bases, with 5 bases left in between. Germline V lookup: CDR1 MNHEY, CDR2 SVGEGT. Concerning this clone: The antigen remains unidentified.

Using immunoSEQ multiplex PCR, the repertoire was profiled, and TCRdb retains in-frame clones only, with some absent. This sample has some 120,000 clones, with roughly 93% found just once. The sample consisted of peripheral blood, taken on day 0 of AZD1222 vaccination. This receptor was obtained from an adult in good health. The chain links TRBV6-2 or TRBV6-3 to TRBJ2-3; the D gene is possibly TRBD2 (5 bases). CDR3 DNA sequence: TGTGCCAGCAGTTACTCACTAGCAGATACGCAGTATTTT. Its translation is CASSYSLADTQYF.